This T cell receptor beta chain originates from a study of regulatory T cells in long-lasting Graves disease. The CDR3 is 15 residues long. With V trimmed by 0 bases and J by 5 bases, 5 bases remained unmatched. Germline CDR1 SGHNT, CDR2 YYREEE (reference sequence). Noted time point: newly diagnosed GD, antithyroid drugs for less than 3 months. PBMC-extracted RNA yielded the TCR library. Assembly of TCR beta libraries relied on iRepertoire HTBI primers together with Arm-PCR of CDR3 regions. TCRdb fed the multiplex PCR reads into MiXCR, producing one record per CDR3 protein. The sample shows a few hundred thousand distinct CDR3 sequences, about 12% of them seen only once. This clonotype was picked up many times. The data also belong to a second study, concerning T cells in Graves' hyperthyroidism and ophthalmopathy.

The chain is built from TRBV5-4 and TRBJ2-5, with 9 bases aligning to TRBD1. The material was peripheral blood mononuclear cells (PBMCs), obtained at new diagnosis, from a patient treated with antithyroid drugs. The sequence derives from a woman younger than 35 with Graves disease. CDR3 DNA: TGTGCCAGCAGCTTGGTACAGGGGGCAGGTGAGACCCAGTACTTC. This gives the protein CASSLVQGAGETQYF.